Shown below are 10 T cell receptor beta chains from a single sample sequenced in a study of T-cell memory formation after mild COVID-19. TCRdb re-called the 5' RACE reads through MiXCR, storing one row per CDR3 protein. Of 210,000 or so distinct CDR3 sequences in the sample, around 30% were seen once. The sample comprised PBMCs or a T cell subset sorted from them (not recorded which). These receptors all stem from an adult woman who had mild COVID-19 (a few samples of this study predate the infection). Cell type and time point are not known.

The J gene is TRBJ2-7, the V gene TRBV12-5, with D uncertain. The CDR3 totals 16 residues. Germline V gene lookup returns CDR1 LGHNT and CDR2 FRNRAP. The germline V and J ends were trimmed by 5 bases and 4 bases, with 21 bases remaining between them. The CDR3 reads CASGPPDTPDGYEQYF. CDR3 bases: TGTGCTAGTGGTCCCCCAGACACTCCAGATGGGTACGAGCAGTACTTC. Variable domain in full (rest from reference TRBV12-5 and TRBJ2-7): DARVTQTPRHKVTEMGQEVTMRCQPILGHNTVFWYRQTMMQGLELLAYFRNRAPLDDSGMPKDRFSAEMPDATLATLKIQPSEPRDSAVYFCASGPPDTPDGYEQYFGPGTRLTVT.

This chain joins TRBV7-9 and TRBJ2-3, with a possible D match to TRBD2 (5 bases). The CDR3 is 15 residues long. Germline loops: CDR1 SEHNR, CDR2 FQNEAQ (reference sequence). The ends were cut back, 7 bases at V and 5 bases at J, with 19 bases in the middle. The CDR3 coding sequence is TGTGCCAGCACGGTCGGGGAGACTGGGGAAGATACGCAGTATTTT. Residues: CASTVGETGEDTQYF.

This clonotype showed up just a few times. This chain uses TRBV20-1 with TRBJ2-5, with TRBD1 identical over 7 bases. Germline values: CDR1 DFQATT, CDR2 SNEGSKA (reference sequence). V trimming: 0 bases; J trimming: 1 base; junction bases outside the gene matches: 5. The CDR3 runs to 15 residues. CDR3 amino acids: CSAREQGTAQETQYF. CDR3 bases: TGCAGTGCTAGAGAGCAAGGGACAGCCCAAGAGACCCAGTACTTC.

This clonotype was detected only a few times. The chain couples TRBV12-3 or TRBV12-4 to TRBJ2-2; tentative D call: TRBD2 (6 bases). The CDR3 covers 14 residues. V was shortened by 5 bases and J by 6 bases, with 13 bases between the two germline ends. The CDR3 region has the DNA TGTGCCAGCAGTACATCTAGCGTCTCCGGGGAGCTGTTTTTT. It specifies CASSTSSVSGELFF.

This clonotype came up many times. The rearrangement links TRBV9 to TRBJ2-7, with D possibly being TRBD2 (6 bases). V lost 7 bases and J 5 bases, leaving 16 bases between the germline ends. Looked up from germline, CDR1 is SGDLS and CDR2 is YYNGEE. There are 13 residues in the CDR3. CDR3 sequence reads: CASGGLSGHEQYF. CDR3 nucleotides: TGTGCCAGCGGTGGACTATCGGGCCACGAGCAGTACTTC.

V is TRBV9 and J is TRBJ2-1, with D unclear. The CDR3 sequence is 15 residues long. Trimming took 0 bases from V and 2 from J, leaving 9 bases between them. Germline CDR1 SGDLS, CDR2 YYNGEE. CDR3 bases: TGTGCCAGCAGCGTAGCTACCGGCCCCTACAATGAGCAGTTCTTC. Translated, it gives CASSVATGPYNEQFF.

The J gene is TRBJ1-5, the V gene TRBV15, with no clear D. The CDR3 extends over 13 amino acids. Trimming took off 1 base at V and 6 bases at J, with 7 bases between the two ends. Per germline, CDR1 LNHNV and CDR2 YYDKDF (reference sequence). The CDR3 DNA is TGTGCCACCAGCAGAGCCAAAGGTCAGCCCCAGCATTTT. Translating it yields CATSRAKGQPQHF. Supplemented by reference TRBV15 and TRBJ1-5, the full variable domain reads DAMVIQNPRYQVTQFGKPVTLSCSQTLNHNVMYWYQQKSSQAPKLLFHYYDKDFNNEADTPDNFQSRRPNTSFCFLDIRSPGLGDTAMYLCATSRAKGQPQHFGDGTRLSIL.

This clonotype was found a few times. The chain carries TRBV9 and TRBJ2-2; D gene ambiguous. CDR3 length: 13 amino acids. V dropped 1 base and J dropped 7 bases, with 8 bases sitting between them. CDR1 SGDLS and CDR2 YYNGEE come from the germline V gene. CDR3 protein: CASSVWVDGELFF. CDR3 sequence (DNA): TGTGCCAGCAGCGTATGGGTTGACGGGGAGCTGTTTTTT.

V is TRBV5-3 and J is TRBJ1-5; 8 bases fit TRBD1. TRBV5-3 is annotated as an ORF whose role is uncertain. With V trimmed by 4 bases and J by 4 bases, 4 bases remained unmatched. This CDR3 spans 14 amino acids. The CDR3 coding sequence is TGTGCCAGAAGCGACAGGGGCAAAAATCAGCCCCAGCATTTT. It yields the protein CARSDRGKNQPQHF.

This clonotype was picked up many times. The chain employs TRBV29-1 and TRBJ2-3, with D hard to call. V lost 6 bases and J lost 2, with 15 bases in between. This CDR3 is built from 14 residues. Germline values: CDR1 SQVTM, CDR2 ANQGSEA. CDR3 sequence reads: CSVVQEGITDTQYF. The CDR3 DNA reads TGCAGCGTCGTCCAGGAAGGAATCACAGATACGCAGTATTTT.